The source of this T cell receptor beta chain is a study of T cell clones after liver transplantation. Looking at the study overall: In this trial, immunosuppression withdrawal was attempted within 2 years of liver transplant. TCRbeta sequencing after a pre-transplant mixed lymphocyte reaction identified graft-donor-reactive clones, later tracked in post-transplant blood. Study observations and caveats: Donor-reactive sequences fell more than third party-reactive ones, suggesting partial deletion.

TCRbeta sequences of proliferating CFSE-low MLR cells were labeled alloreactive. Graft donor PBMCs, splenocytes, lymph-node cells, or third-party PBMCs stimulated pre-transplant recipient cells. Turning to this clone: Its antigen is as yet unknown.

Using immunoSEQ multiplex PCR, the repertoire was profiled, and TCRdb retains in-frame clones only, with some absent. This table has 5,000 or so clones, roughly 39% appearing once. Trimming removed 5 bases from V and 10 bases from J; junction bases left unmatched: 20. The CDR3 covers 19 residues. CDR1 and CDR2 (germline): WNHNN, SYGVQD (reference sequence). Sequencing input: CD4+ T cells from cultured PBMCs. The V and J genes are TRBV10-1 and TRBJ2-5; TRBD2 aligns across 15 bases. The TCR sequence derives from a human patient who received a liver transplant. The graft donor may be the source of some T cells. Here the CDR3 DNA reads TGCGCCAGCAGTCGTGGTTCAGGACTAGCGGGAGGGCCGGAAGTAATCCAGTACTTC. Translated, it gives CASSRGSGLAGGPEVIQYF.